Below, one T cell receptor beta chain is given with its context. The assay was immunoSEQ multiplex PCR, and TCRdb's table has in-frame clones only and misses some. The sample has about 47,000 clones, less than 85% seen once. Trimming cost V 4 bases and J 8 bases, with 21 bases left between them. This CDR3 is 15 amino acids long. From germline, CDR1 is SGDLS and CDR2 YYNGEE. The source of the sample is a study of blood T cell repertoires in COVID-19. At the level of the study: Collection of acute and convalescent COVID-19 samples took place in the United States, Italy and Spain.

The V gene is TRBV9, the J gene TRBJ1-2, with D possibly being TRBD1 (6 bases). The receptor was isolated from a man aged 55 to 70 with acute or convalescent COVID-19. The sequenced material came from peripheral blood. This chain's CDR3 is CASSPQAGDLRGYTF. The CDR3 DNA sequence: TGTGCCAGCAGCCCTCAGGCAGGGGACCTTCGCGGCTACACCTTC.